These 14 T cell receptor beta chains originate from one sample sequenced in a study of blood T cell repertoires in COVID-19. Assay: immunoSEQ multiplex PCR; the TCRdb copy retains only in-frame clones and omits some. This table has a few hundred thousand clones, around 90% appearing once. The sequenced material came from peripheral blood. The receptors originated from a man aged 35-49 years with acute or convalescent COVID-19.

J is TRBJ1-5 and V is TRBV28, with a tentative D call TRBD1 (6 bases). The CDR3 has 14 amino acids. Germline CDR1 MDHEN, CDR2 SYDVKM. V was pared by 7 bases and J by 5 bases, with 15 bases between. The DNA for the CDR3 is TGTGCCAGCAATCCCCGGCAGGGGCATCAGCCCCAGCATTTT. Translation: CASNPRQGHQPQHF.

For this clone: This CDR3 is also generated by other DNA sequences in the sample. DNA for the CDR3: TGTGCCACCAGTGACAAACCGACAGGGGCGTTATCCTACGAGCAGTACTTC. Translated, it gives CATSDKPTGALSYEQYF. The chain has TRBV24-1 and TRBJ2-7; 8 bases map to TRBD1. The CDR3 is 17 residues long. V shed 4 bases and J 1 base; nucleotides not matched to a gene: 11. CDR1 is KGHDR and CDR2 is SFDVKD in the germline V gene.

The chain links TRBV9 to TRBJ2-3; 13 bases are a match to TRBD2. Germline assignment: CDR1 SGDLS and CDR2 YYNGEE. J was trimmed by 5 bases and V by 0 bases; bases with no gene match: 9. The CDR3 is 18 amino acids. CDR3 bases: TGTGCCAGCAGCGTAGGGAGACTAGCGGGGGGAGACGGAGATACGCAGTATTTT. Amino acids: CASSVGRLAGGDGDTQYF.

CDR3 loop: CASSLGTGGRDTQYF. In nucleotides, the CDR3 is TGTGCCAGCAGTTTAGGGACAGGGGGCAGAGATACGCAGTATTTT. The J gene is TRBJ2-3, the V gene TRBV25-1, with 12 bases matching TRBD1. The ends lost 5 bases at V and 5 bases at J; junction bases unmatched: 5. CDR1 MGHDK and CDR2 SYGVNS come from the germline V gene. The CDR3 runs to 15 residues.

The V and J genes are TRBV9 and TRBJ2-7; 7 bases are a match to TRBD2. The junction had 3 bases not matched to a gene; V was cut back by 0 bases and J by 0 bases. The CDR3 extends over 15 amino acids. CDR1 is SGDLS, CDR2 YYNGEE, per germline. CDR3 amino acids: CASSVGGGGSYEQYF. CDR3 in DNA: TGTGCCAGCAGCGTAGGAGGCGGGGGCTCCTACGAGCAGTACTTC.

V and J are TRBV14 and TRBJ1-1; D is uncertain. The CDR3 is made up of 13 amino acids. With 2 bases removed from V and 5 bases from J, the gap between germline ends came to 9 bases. The germline CDR1 and CDR2 sequences are SGHDN and FVKESK. The CDR3 sequence is CASSQTWETEAFF. The CDR3 DNA follows: TGTGCCAGCAGCCAAACGTGGGAGACTGAAGCTTTCTTT.

This chain joins TRBV12-3 or TRBV12-4 and TRBJ2-3; a possible D gene is TRBD2 (5 bases). Trimming took 6 bases from V and 4 from J, leaving 11 bases between them. This CDR3 contains 13 residues. The CDR3 sequence is CASRPRAPDTQYF. CDR3 DNA sequence: TGTGCCAGCAGGCCGAGGGCCCCAGATACGCAGTATTTT.

The chain uses TRBV5-1 and TRBJ2-3, with 8 bases matching TRBD1. The CDR3 sequence is 15 residues long. Trimming at V came to 0 bases and at J to 5 bases, leaving 5 bases not matched to a gene. CDR1 SGHRS and CDR2 YFSETQ come from the germline V gene. CDR3 loop: CASSLVGQGLDTQYF. The CDR3 bases are TGCGCCAGCAGCTTGGTCGGACAGGGATTAGATACGCAGTATTTT.

The chain joins TRBV6-2 or TRBV6-3 to TRBJ1-5; maybe TRBD1 (6 bases). Germline V gives CDR1 MNHEY, CDR2 SVGEGT. There are 16 residues in the CDR3. V was cut by 2 bases and J by 4 bases, with 15 bases left in between. CDR3 amino acids: CASSYGGRVGNQPQHF. The CDR3 coding sequence is TGTGCCAGCAGTTACGGGGGCAGGGTTGGAAATCAGCCCCAGCATTTT.

The chain joins TRBV7-2 to TRBJ1-4; possible D gene TRBD1, 5 bases. The ends were cut back, 5 bases at V and 0 bases at J, with 13 bases in the middle. This CDR3 comprises 16 residues. Germline V gene sequence: CDR1 SGHTA, CDR2 FQGNSA. The CDR3: CASSPRGRSTNEKLFF. In nucleotides, the CDR3 is TGTGCCAGCAGCCCTAGGGGCAGATCAACTAATGAAAAACTGTTTTTT.

The genes are TRBV7-9 and TRBJ1-1, with D perhaps TRBD1 (5 bases). This CDR3 region has 13 residues. Germline assignment: CDR1 SEHNR and CDR2 FQNEAQ (reference sequence). V was pared by 1 base and J by 10 bases, with 13 bases between. CDR3 in DNA: TGTGCCAGCAGCTTAGAGCAGGGAGGCGTAGCTTTCTTT. Encoded protein: CASSLEQGGVAFF.

The chain combines TRBV19 with TRBJ2-2; D is perhaps TRBD2 (7 bases). Germline lookup yields CDR1 LNHDA and CDR2 SQIVND (reference sequence). V lost 3 bases and J lost 4, with 15 bases in between. This CDR3 comprises 16 residues. The CDR3 DNA follows: TGTGCCAGTAGTATGGTTTGGGGGGGCAGCACCGGGGAGCTGTTTTTT. As protein: CASSMVWGGSTGELFF.

J is TRBJ2-7 and V is TRBV11-2; 7 nucleotides match TRBD2. CDR3 length: 15 amino acids. After removal of 1 base from V and 6 bases from J, the junction contained 9 bases not matched to a gene. CDR1 and CDR2 from the germline V gene are SGHAT and FQNNGV. The CDR3: CASSLVGRGAGEQYF. The CDR3 coding sequence is TGTGCCAGCAGCTTAGTGGGGAGGGGTGCGGGCGAGCAGTACTTC.

As to this clone: The same CDR3 can be traced to other DNA sequences in this sample. The chain has TRBV7-2 and TRBJ1-2, with D tentatively TRBD1 (5 bases). Germline V lookup: CDR1 SGHTA, CDR2 FQGNSA. The CDR3 length is 14 residues. V gave up 0 bases and J gave up 2 bases, with 7 bases separating them. The CDR3 loop is CASSLAAGNYGYTF. CDR3 nucleotides: TGTGCCAGCAGCTTAGCGGCAGGGAACTATGGCTACACCTTC.